This paragraph covers one T cell receptor (beta chain) sequence. Its specificity is not known. It was with 60 Vbeta and 13 Jbeta primers that the PCR ran. Generated by immunoSEQ multiplex PCR, the TCRdb table keeps only in-frame clones and is missing some. In total, the table holds 130,000 or so clones. The data were taken from a study of cytomegalovirus exposure and HLA in healthy donors. General study findings and limits: Previous analysis showed most TCR beta V segments were productive about 87% or about 30% of the time. Presence/absence analyses assumed roughly uniform sequencing depth across donors, which may not hold. When analyzed later, a missense DCLRE1C variant was found to be linked to TCR beta V- and J-gene trimming.

Germline values: CDR1 SQVTM, CDR2 ANQGSEA. Trimming left V 1 base short and J 5 bases short, with 17 bases between. The CDR3 runs to 15 residues. The clonotype comes from a woman between 35 and 50 years old in good health and CMV-seronegative. The source material was PBMCs. The chain links TRBV29-1 to TRBJ1-2; D gene uncertain. The CDR3 is CSVEAAAAKAYGYTF. The CDR3 coding sequence is TGCAGCGTTGAAGCCGCGGCCGCTAAAGCTTATGGCTACACCTTC.